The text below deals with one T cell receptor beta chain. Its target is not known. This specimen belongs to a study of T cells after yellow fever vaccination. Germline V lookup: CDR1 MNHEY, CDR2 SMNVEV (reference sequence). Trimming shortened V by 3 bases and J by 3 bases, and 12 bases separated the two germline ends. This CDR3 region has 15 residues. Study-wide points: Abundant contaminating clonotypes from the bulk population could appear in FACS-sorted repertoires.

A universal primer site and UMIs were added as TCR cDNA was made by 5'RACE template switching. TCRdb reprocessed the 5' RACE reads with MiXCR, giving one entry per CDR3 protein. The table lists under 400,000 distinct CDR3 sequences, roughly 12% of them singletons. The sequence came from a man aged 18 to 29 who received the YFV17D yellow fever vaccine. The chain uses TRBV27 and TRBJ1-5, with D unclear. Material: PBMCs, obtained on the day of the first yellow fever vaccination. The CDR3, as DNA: TGTGCCAGCAGTTTCGAAGGCATGGACAATCAGCCCCAGCATTTT. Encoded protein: CASSFEGMDNQPQHF.